The 8 T cell receptor beta chains reported below all come from one sample, sequenced in a study of neurological immune-mediated disorders. TCRdb ran MiXCR on the 5' RACE reads and lists one entry per CDR3 protein. The sample lists 77,000 or so distinct CDR3 sequences; around 9.9% were seen once. The sample consisted of PBMCs. The source is a man between 45 and 60 years old in good health.

There are many counts of this clonotype. V is TRBV7-2 and J is TRBJ2-3; D gene unclear. V lost 0 bases and J lost 4, with 5 bases in between. Germline loops: CDR1 SGHTA, CDR2 FQGNSA. This CDR3 contains 13 residues. CDR3 in DNA: TGTGCCAGCAGCTTAGCCCCCCCAGATACGCAGTATTTT. It specifies CASSLAPPDTQYF.

This clonotype was observed many times. This chain's CDR3 is CASSVGLMGGQETQYF. The CDR3 region has the DNA TGTGCCAGCAGCGTAGGGTTAATGGGAGGCCAAGAGACCCAGTACTTC. J is TRBJ2-5 and V is TRBV9; D is possibly TRBD2 (6 bases). The ends were cut back, 0 bases at V and 1 base at J, with 13 bases in the middle. The CDR3 has 16 amino acids. Looked up from germline, CDR1 is SGDLS and CDR2 is YYNGEE.

This clonotype was seen many times. V and J are TRBV6-1 and TRBJ2-3; no firm D call. The CDR3 contains 13 residues. Trimming took 5 bases from V and 0 from J, leaving 6 bases between them. The germline CDR1 and CDR2 sequences are MNHNS and SASEGT. The CDR3 sequence: CASSRSSTDTQYF. In DNA, the CDR3 is TGTGCCAGCAGTAGATCTAGCACAGATACGCAGTATTTT.

Many counts were recorded for this clonotype. The chain is built from TRBV12-3 or TRBV12-4 and TRBJ1-1; D is uncertain. The CDR3 loop spans 14 amino acids. Trimming shortened V by 6 bases and J by 4 bases, and 15 bases separated the two germline ends. CDR3 protein: CASRITTGPTEAFF. The DNA of the CDR3 is TGTGCCAGCAGAATCACCACCGGGCCCACTGAAGCTTTCTTT.

This clonotype has a count of ten or more. The chain links TRBV12-3 or TRBV12-4 to TRBJ1-3; TRBD1 is a possible D gene (6 bases). V was clipped by 6 bases and J by 0 bases, with 12 bases between them. The CDR3 loop spans 15 amino acids. CDR3 coding DNA: TGTGCCAGCAGACCAGGGACAAGCTCTGGAAACACCATATATTTT. Its protein is CASRPGTSSGNTIYF.

The V and J genes are TRBV20-1 and TRBJ2-7; 7 bases fit TRBD2. The germline V gene has CDR1 DFQATT and CDR2 SNEGSKA (reference sequence). CDR3 size: 15 residues. The V segment lost 8 bases and the J segment 4 bases; nucleotides outside the gene matches: 17. CDR3 sequence reads: CSTIDGLASGYEQYF. The CDR3 nucleotides read TGCAGTACTATAGACGGTCTCGCTAGCGGTTACGAGCAGTACTTC.

In this sample, this clonotype turned up many times. J is TRBJ2-2 and V is TRBV10-3, with 9 bases that match TRBD2. The CDR3 is 17 residues long. With 3 bases clipped from V and 4 bases from J, the junction kept 9 bases outside the gene matches. Germline loops: CDR1 ENHRY, CDR2 SYGVKD. For the CDR3, the DNA is TGTGCCATCAGTGAAGAGCTAGCGGGGATTTCCACCGGGGAGCTGTTTTTT. The encoded protein is CAISEELAGISTGELFF.

This clonotype was seen many times. The chain has TRBV11-2 and TRBJ2-5; 8 positions agree with TRBD2. The CDR3 has 13 residues. Germline V gene lookup returns CDR1 SGHAT and CDR2 FQNNGV. V was pared by 5 bases and J by 3 bases, with 2 bases of the junction left unmatched. CDR3 coding DNA: TGTGCCAGCAGCCCGGGACTAGAAGAGACCCAGTACTTC. The encoded protein is CASSPGLEETQYF.